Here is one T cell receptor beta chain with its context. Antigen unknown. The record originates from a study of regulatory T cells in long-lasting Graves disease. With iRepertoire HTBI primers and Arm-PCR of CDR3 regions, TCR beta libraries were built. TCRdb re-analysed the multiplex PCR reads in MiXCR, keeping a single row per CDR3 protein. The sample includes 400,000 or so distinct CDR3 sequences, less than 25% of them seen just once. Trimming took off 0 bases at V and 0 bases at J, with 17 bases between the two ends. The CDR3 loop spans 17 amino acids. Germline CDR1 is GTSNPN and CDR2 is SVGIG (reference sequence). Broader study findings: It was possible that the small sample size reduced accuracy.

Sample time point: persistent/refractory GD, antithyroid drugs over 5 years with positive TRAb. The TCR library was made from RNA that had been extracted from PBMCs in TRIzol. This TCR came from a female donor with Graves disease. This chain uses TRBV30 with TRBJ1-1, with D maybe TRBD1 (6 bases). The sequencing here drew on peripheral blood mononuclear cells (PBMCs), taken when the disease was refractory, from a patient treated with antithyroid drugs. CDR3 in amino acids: CAWSVGGSTFMNTEAFF. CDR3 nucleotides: TGTGCCTGGAGTGTAGGGGGGTCCACCTTCATGAACACTGAAGCTTTCTTT.